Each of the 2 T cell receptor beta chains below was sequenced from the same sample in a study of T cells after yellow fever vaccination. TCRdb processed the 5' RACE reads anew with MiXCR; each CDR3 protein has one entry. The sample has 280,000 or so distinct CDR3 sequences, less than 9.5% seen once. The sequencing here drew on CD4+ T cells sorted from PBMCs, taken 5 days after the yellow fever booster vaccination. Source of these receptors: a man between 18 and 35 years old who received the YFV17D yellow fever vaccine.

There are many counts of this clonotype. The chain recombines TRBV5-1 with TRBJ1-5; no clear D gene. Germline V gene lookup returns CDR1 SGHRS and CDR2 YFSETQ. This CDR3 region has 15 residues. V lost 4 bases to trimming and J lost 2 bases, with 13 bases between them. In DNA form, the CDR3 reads TGCGCCAGCAGCCCGGACGGCGAGGGCAATCAGCCCCAGCATTTT. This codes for CASSPDGEGNQPQHF.

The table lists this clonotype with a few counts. CDR3 coding DNA: TGCGCCAGCAGCTTGGAAGCAGGGTTCGACACCCAGTACTTC. Its translation: CASSLEAGFDTQYF. This rearrangement joins TRBV5-1 to TRBJ2-5; possible D gene TRBD1, 5 bases. Germline V CDR1 and CDR2: SGHRS, YFSETQ. This CDR3 contains 14 residues. The V and J ends lost 0 bases and 8 bases respectively, with 14 bases between them.